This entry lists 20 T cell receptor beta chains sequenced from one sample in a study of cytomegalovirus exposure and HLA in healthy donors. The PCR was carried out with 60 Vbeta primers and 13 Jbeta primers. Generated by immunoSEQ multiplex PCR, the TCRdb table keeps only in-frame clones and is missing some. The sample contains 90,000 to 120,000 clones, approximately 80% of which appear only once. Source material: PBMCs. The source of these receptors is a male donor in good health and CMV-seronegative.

Here the CDR3 DNA reads TGTGCCAGCAGGGCGGGACTTCGCGAGCAGTACTTC. Amino acid sequence: CASRAGLREQYF. This chain joins TRBV7-2 and TRBJ2-7; the D gene is possibly TRBD2 (6 bases). The V gene's germline CDR1 is SGHTA and CDR2 FQGNSA. CDR3 length: 12 amino acids. V was trimmed by 6 bases and J by 6 bases, leaving 12 bases between them. The full variable domain, in which reference TRBV7-2 and TRBJ2-7 provide the parts outside the CDR3, is GAGVSQSPSNKVTEKGKDVELRCDPISGHTALYWYRQSLGQGLEFLIYFQGNSAPDKSGLPSDRFSAERTGGSVSTLTIQRTQQEDSAVYLCASRAGLREQYFGPGTRLTVT.

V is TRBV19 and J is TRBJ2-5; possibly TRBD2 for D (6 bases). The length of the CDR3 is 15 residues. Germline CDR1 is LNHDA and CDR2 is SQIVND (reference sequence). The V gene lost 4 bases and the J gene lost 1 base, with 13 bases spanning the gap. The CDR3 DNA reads TGTGCCAGTAGTAAAATTAGCGGCGGCCAAGAGACCCAGTACTTC. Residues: CASSKISGGQETQYF.

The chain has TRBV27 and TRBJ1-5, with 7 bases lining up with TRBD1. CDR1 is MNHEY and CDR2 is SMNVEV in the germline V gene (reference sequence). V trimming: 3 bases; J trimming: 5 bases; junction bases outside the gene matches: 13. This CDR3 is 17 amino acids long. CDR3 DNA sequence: TGTGCCAGCAGTTTGTCTTTGGGGTCAGGGGGTTATCAGCCCCAGCATTTT. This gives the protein CASSLSLGSGGYQPQHF.

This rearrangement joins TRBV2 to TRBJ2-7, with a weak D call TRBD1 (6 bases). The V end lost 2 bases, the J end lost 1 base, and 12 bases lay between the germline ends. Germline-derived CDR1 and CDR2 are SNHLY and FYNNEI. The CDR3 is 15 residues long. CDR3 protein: CASSETPTGSYEQYF. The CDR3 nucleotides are TGTGCCAGCAGTGAAACCCCGACAGGTTCCTACGAGCAGTACTTC.

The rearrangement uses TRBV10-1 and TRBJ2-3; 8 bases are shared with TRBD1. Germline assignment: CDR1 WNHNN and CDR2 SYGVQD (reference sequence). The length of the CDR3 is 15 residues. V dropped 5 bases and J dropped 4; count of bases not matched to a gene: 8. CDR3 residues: CASSNIRTGSDTQYF. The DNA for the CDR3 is TGCGCCAGCAGTAATATAAGGACAGGGTCAGATACGCAGTATTTT.

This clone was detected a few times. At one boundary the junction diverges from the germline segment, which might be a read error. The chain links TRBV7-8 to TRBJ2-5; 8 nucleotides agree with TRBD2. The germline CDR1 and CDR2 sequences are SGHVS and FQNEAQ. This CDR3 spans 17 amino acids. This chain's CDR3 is CASSFPAGGINQEAQYF. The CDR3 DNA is TGTGCCAGCAGCTTCCCCGCGGGAGGAATAAACCAAGAGGCCCAGTACTTC.

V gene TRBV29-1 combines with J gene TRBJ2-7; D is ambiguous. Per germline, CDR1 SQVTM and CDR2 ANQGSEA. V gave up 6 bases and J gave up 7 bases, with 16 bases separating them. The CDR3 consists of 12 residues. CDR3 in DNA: TGCAGCGTGGGTTCAGATGGCGGAGAGCAGTACTTC. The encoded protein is CSVGSDGGEQYF.

CDR3 residues: CASSQRGGHTNTGELFF. The CDR3 DNA reads TGTGCCAGCAGCCAAAGGGGGGGACACACGAACACCGGGGAGCTGTTTTTT. The chain employs TRBV4-2 and TRBJ2-2, with D tentatively TRBD2 (7 bases). Germline CDR1 is LGHNA and CDR2 is YNFKEQ. V lost 2 bases to trimming and J lost 0 bases, with 13 bases between them. The CDR3 sequence is 17 residues long.

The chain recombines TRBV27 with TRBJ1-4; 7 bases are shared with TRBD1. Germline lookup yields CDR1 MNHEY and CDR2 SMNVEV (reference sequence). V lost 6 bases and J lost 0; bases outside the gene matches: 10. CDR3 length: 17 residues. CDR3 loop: CASRLGGRIATNEKLFF. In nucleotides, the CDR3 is TGTGCCAGCAGATTAGGGGGCCGGATTGCAACTAATGAAAAACTGTTTTTT. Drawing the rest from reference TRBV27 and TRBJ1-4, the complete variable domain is EAQVTQNPRYLITVTGKKLTVTCSQNMNHEYMSWYRQDPGLGLRQIYYSMNVEVTDKGDVPEGYKVSRKEKRNFPLILESPSPNQTSLYFCASRLGGRIATNEKLFFGSGTQLSVL.

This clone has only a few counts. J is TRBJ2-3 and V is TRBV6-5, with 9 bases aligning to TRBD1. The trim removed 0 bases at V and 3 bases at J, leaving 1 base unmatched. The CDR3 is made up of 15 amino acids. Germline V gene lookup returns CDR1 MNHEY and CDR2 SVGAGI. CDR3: CASSYSGTGTDTQYF. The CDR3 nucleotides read TGTGCCAGCAGTTACTCCGGGACAGGGACAGATACGCAGTATTTT.

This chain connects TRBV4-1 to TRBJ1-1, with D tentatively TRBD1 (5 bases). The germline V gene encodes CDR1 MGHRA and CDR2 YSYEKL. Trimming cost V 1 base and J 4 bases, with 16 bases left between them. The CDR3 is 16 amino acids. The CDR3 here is CASSQGGGVSFTEAFF. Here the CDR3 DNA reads TGCGCCAGCAGCCAAGGGGGAGGGGTAAGTTTCACTGAAGCTTTCTTT.

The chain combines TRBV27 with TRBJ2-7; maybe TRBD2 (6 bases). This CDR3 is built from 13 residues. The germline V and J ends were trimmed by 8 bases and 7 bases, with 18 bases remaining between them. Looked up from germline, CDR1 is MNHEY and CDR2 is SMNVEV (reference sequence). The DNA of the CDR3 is TGTGCCAGCGGGCGGTGGGGAGGAAGGGAGCAGTACTTC. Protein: CASGRWGGREQYF.

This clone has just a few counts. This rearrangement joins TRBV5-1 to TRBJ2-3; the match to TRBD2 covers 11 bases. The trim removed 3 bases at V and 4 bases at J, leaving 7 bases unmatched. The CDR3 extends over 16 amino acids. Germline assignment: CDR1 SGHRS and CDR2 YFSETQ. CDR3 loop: CASSSGLAVRSDTQYF. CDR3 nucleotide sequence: TGCGCCAGCAGCTCGGGACTAGCGGTGAGGTCAGATACGCAGTATTTT. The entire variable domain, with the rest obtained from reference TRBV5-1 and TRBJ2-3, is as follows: KAGVTQTPRYLIKTRGQQVTLSCSPISGHRSVSWYQQTPGQGLQFLFEYFSETQRNKGNFPGRFSGRQFSNSRSEMNVSTLELGDSALYLCASSSGLAVRSDTQYFGPGTRLTVL.

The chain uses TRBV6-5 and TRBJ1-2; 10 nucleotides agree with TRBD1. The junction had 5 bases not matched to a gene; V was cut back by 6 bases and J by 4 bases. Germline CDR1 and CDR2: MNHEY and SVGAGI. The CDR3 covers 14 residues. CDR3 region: CASRGQGRIYGYTF. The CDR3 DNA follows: TGTGCCAGCAGGGGACAGGGGCGAATCTATGGCTACACCTTC.

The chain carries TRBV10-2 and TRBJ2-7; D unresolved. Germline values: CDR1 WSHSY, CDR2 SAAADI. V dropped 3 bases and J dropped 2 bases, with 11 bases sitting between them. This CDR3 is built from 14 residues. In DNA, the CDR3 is TGCGCCAGCAGTGACTCCAAACTCGCCTACGAGCAGTACTTC. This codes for CASSDSKLAYEQYF.

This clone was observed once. CDR3 DNA: TGTGCCTGGAGTGTAAGACTAACAGGGGGGAGTTACTCTGGAAACACCATATATTTT. Translating gives CAWSVRLTGGSYSGNTIYF. The rearrangement links TRBV30 to TRBJ1-3; 8 nucleotides match TRBD1. The J segment lost 0 bases and the V segment lost 0 bases, leaving 13 bases of the junction unmatched. The CDR3 spans 19 residues. The V gene's germline CDR1 is GTSNPN and CDR2 SVGIG (reference sequence).

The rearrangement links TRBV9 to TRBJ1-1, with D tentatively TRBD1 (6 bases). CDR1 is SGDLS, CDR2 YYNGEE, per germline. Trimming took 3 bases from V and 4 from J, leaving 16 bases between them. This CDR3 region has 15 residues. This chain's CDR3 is CASSADMQGSTEAFF. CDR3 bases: TGTGCCAGCAGCGCCGACATGCAGGGGAGCACTGAAGCTTTCTTT.

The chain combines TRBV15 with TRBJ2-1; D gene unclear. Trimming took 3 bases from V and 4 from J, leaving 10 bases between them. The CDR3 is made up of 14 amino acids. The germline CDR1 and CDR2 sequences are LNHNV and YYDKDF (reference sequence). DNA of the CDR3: TGTGCCACCAGCAGGCAACAGACATACAATGAGCAGTTCTTC. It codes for CATSRQQTYNEQFF. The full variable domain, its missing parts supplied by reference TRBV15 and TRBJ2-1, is DAMVIQNPRYQVTQFGKPVTLSCSQTLNHNVMYWYQQKSSQAPKLLFHYYDKDFNNEADTPDNFQSRRPNTSFCFLDIRSPGLGDTAMYLCATSRQQTYNEQFFGPGTRLTVL.

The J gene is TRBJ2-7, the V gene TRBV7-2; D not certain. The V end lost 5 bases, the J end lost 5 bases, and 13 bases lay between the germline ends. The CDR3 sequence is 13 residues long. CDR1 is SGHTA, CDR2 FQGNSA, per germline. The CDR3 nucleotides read TGTGCCAGCAGCCTGATTAGTATGGACGAGCAGTACTTC. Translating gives CASSLISMDEQYF.

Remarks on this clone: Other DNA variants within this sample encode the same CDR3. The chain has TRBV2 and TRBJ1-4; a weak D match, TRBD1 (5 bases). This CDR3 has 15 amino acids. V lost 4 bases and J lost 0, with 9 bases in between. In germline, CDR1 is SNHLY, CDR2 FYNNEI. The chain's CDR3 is CASSVGGSTNEKLFF. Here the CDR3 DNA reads TGTGCCAGCAGTGTTGGGGGGTCAACTAATGAAAAACTGTTTTTT.